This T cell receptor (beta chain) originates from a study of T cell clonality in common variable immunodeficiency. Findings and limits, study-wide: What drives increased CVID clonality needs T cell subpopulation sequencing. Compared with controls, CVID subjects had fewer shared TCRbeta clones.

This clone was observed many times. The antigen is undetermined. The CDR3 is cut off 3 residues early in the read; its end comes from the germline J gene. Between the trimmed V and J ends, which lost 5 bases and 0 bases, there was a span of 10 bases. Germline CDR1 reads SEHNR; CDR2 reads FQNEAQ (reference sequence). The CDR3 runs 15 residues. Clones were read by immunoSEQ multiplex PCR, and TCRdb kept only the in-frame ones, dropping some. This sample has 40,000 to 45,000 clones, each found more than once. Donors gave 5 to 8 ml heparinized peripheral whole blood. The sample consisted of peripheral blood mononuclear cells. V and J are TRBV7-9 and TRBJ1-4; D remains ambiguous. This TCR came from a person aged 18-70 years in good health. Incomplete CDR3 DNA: TGTGCCAGCAGCGATCACATTGCAACTAATGAAAAA. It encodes CASSDHIATNEK. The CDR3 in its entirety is CASSDHIATNEKLFF. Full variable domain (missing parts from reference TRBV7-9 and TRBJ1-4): DTGVSQNPRHKITKRGQNVTFRCDPISEHNRLYWYRQTLGQGPEFLTYFQNEAQLEKSRLLSDRFSAERPKGSFSTLEIQRTEQGDSAMYLCASSDHIATNEKLFFGSGTQLSVL.